The entry that follows covers one TCR beta chain sequence. There are many counts of this clonotype. Its antigen is currently not known. One base away there is no much larger clone; base qualities are not given. The data are from a study of breast tumors, draining lymph nodes, adjacent tissues (dated by TCRdb to 2016 to 2017). General notes on the study: TCR beta repertoires were compared across tumor, adjacent nontumor tissue and axillary lymph nodes obtained from breast cancer patients. The study was designed to assess the relationships and possible T-cell exchange between tumor, surrounding tissue and draining lymph node repertoires in human breast cancer. Results the study describes overall, beyond this receptor: The data were considered consistent with the idea that most tumor T cells come from the lymph node and then expand in tumor tissue. The study presented the conclusion that tumor T cells originate in lymph nodes as consistent with a hypothesis, not as something directly demonstrated. Tumor T-cell repertoires showed less diversity than lymph node repertoires and more diversity than nontumor tissue repertoires, and tumor T-cell repertoires showed preferential V and J gene usage. The similarity between tumor and nontumor tissue repertoires was significantly greater in luminal-like breast cancer than in basal-like breast cancer.

The CDR3 contains 15 residues, cysteine and phenylalanine counted. The DNA shown is the 45-base CDR3, in frame from base 1. At the junction V is shortened by 6 bases and J by 5 bases; bases outside the gene matches: 3. CDR1 and CDR2 (SNHLY, FYNNEI) derive from the germline V gene. Instrument on record: Illumina HiSeq 2000. Multiplex PCR amplification was used to generate the TCR beta chain libraries. The amplified TCR beta chain products were analyzed by high-throughput sequencing. The public sequencing data were trimmed at Q25 with fastp and processed into clonotypes with MiXCR by TCRdb, which kept only in-frame beta chains. Every distinct CDR3 protein forms one entry, paired with its most common genes and DNA. The sample table contains some 130,000 distinct CDR3 sequences; only one count was recorded for approximately 20% of them. Clones ranked in the top ten supply roughly 3.5% of the sample. Lymph node samples were obtained from the axillary draining lymph nodes of breast cancer patients.

The clonotype comes from a female donor with breast cancer. Some clones in this sample may be carry-over from other donors' samples. Recombination joined TRBV2 with TRBJ2-3, and 15 bases in between align with TRBD2. Sequenced sample: axillary lymph node tissue. The CDR3 corresponds to CASRGLAGGLDTQYF. DNA sequence: TGTGCCAGCAGAGGACTAGCGGGGGGGCTAGATACGCAGTATTTT.